Included here is one TCR beta chain sequence, with context. A library of TCRbeta sequences, prepared with unique molecular identifiers, was generated. TCRdb used MiXCR to reprocess the PCR reads, holding one entry per CDR3 protein. The table has some 440,000 distinct CDR3 sequences, around 15% seen once. The V and J ends lost 7 bases and 2 bases, in that order; junction bases with no gene match: 8. There are 16 residues in the CDR3. Looked up from germline, CDR1 is MNHEY and CDR2 is SVGEGT. The record originates from a study of T-cell reconstitution after alpha-beta-depleted transplantation in children.

The clonotype was recovered from a boy in the first two years of life who had a stem cell transplant for Wiskott-Aldrich syndrome, so the T cells may come from the graft donor. Material: PBMCs, mostly from graft donor cells, obtained 360 days after TCRalphabeta/CD19-depleted stem cell transplant. The V and J genes are TRBV6-2 or TRBV6-3 and TRBJ2-7; 13 bases are shared with TRBD2. CDR3 sequence reads: CASNLLGLAGAYEQYF. CDR3 DNA: TGTGCCAGCAACCTACTCGGACTAGCGGGAGCCTACGAGCAGTACTTC.